These 14 T cell receptor beta chains were all obtained from the same sample, sequenced in a study of identical twins. Using its own MiXCR run on the 5' RACE reads, TCRdb lists one record per CDR3 protein. This repertoire shows about 210,000 distinct CDR3 sequences, roughly a tenth found once; its top ten account for over 4.5%. Sample: memory (CD45RO+) T cells sorted from blood. The receptors derive from a woman aged 18-30 years in good health.

This clonotype has just a few counts. The rearrangement uses TRBV6-1 and TRBJ2-7; 10 bases map to TRBD2. Germline values: CDR1 MNHNS, CDR2 SASEGT. This CDR3 is 16 amino acids long. After removal of 3 bases from V and 2 bases from J, the junction contained 7 bases not matched to a gene. In nucleotides, the CDR3 is TGTGCCAGCAGTGAGGGAACTAGCGGGGATCCCTACGAGCAGTACTTC. This sequence encodes CASSEGTSGDPYEQYF.

This clonotype showed up just a few times. The chain links TRBV7-3 to TRBJ2-2, with D perhaps TRBD1 (5 bases). Trimming removed 5 bases from V and 2 bases from J, with 9 bases in between. Germline lookup yields CDR1 SGHTA and CDR2 FQGTGA. The CDR3 has 14 amino acids. The CDR3 protein is CASSHDSNTGELFF. The CDR3 DNA is TGTGCCAGCAGCCATGACAGTAACACCGGGGAGCTGTTTTTT.

J is TRBJ2-7 and V is TRBV7-2, with 8 positions matching TRBD1. Germline-derived CDR1 and CDR2 are SGHTA and FQGNSA. V lost 5 bases, J lost 3 bases, and 3 bases stayed unmatched. The CDR3 has 13 amino acids. As DNA, the CDR3 is TGTGCCAGCAGCAAGGGACAGGTCTACGAGCAGTACTTC. Translating gives CASSKGQVYEQYF.

The rearrangement uses TRBV5-1 and TRBJ2-7; D is unresolved. The germline V gene has CDR1 SGHRS and CDR2 YFSETQ. This CDR3 has 14 residues. Trimming stripped 0 bases from V and 2 bases from J, with 9 bases between. CDR3 sequence: CASSLAVPPYEQYF. The DNA of the CDR3 is TGCGCCAGCAGCTTGGCGGTCCCCCCCTACGAGCAGTACTTC.

This sequence joins TRBV20-1 and TRBJ2-1; perhaps TRBD2 as D (6 bases). This CDR3 region has 13 residues. Germline V gene sequence: CDR1 DFQATT, CDR2 SNEGSKA (reference sequence). V gave up 3 bases and J gave up 5 bases, with 11 bases separating them. The CDR3 DNA reads as TGCAGTGCTAGGGCGGGAATCCACAATGAGCAGTTCTTC. Translated, it gives CSARAGIHNEQFF.

There are many counts of this clonotype. The chain joins TRBV30 to TRBJ2-7; D not certain. The ends were cut back, 4 bases at V and 2 bases at J, with 6 bases in the middle. Germline CDR1 is GTSNPN and CDR2 is SVGIG (reference sequence). The CDR3 is made up of 11 amino acids. The CDR3 DNA reads as TGTGCCTGGACAGGAACCTACGAGCAGTACTTC. Its translation: CAWTGTYEQYF.

The chain combines TRBV7-9 with TRBJ2-5; 7 positions match TRBD2. The CDR3 has 13 amino acids. Germline V gene data show CDR1 as SEHNR and CDR2 as FQNEAQ (reference sequence). Trimming cost V 8 bases and J 2 bases; bases outside gene matches: 5. CDR3 residues: CASGLLAQETQYF. The CDR3 DNA follows: TGTGCCAGCGGATTACTAGCGCAAGAGACCCAGTACTTC.

The chain carries TRBV19 and TRBJ1-5; D remains unclear. The CDR3 runs to 13 residues. Germline V lookup: CDR1 LNHDA, CDR2 SQIVND (reference sequence). V was pared by 0 bases and J by 7 bases, with 7 bases between. CDR3 DNA: TGTGCCAGTAGTATAGATCGGGAACAGCCCCAGCATTTT. Residues: CASSIDREQPQHF.

This clonotype was seen only a few times. This sequence joins TRBV27 and TRBJ1-5, with D unresolved. The CDR3 covers 14 residues. V lost 2 bases to trimming and J lost 3 bases, with 8 bases between them. In germline, CDR1 is MNHEY, CDR2 SMNVEV (reference sequence). CDR3 amino acids: CASSLGGNNQPQHF. Here the CDR3 DNA reads TGTGCCAGCAGTTTAGGAGGCAACAATCAGCCCCAGCATTTT.

The chain is built from TRBV10-3 and TRBJ1-4; D not resolved. CDR3 length equals 14 residues. Looked up from germline, CDR1 is ENHRY and CDR2 is SYGVKD. The V end lost 6 bases, the J end lost 3 bases, and 11 bases lay between the germline ends. CDR3 sequence (DNA): TGTGCCATCAGCAGTGGCAGATCTAATGAAAAACTGTTTTTT. It encodes CAISSGRSNEKLFF.

The rearrangement joins TRBV3-1 to TRBJ2-2; D uncertain. This CDR3 is 14 amino acids long. V lost 5 bases to trimming and J lost 3 bases, with 10 bases between them. Germline CDR1 and CDR2: LGHDT and YNNKEL (reference sequence). The CDR3 DNA reads TGTGCCAGCAGCACCCGGTCCCACACCGGGGAGCTGTTTTTT. Encoded protein: CASSTRSHTGELFF.

The chain has TRBV29-1 and TRBJ2-7; a possible D gene is TRBD2 (5 bases). Trimming removed 1 base from V and 2 bases from J, with 12 bases in between. Germline CDR1 reads SQVTM; CDR2 reads ANQGSEA. This CDR3 has 14 residues. The CDR3 reads CSVEVRGSTYEQYF. CDR3 nucleotide sequence: TGCAGCGTTGAAGTACGGGGATCTACCTACGAGCAGTACTTC.

The DNA for the CDR3 is TGTGCCAGCAACCCTCGGGGGTTCACCTACGAGCAGTACTTC. Protein sequence: CASNPRGFTYEQYF. The chain links TRBV28 to TRBJ2-7; possibly TRBD2 for D (6 bases). V was clipped by 7 bases and J by 2 bases, with 15 bases between them. This CDR3 is 14 amino acids long. Germline V CDR1 and CDR2: MDHEN, SYDVKM.

The chain is built from TRBV5-6 and TRBJ1-2; tentatively, D is TRBD1 (6 bases). CDR3 size: 14 residues. Per germline, CDR1 SGHDT and CDR2 YYEEEE. V was clipped by 4 bases and J by 0 bases, with 10 bases between them. CDR3 nucleotides: TGTGCCAGCAGCCATCAGGGGCCTAACTATGGCTACACCTTC. The encoded protein is CASSHQGPNYGYTF.